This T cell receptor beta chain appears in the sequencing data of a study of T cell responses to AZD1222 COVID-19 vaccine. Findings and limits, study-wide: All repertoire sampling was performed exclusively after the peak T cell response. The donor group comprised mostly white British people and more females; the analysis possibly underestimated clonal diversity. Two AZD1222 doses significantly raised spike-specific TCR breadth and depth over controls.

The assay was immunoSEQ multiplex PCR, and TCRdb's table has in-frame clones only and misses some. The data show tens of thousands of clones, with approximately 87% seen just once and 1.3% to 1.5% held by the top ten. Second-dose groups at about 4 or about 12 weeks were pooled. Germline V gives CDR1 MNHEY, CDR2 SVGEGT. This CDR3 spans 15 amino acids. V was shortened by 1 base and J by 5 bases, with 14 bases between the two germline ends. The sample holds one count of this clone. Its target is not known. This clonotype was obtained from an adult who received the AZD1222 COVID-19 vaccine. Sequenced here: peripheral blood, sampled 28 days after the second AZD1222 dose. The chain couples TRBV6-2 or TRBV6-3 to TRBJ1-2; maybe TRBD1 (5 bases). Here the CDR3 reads CASSYYFDRRYGYTF. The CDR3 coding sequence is TGTGCCAGCAGTTACTACTTTGACAGAAGGTATGGCTACACCTTC.